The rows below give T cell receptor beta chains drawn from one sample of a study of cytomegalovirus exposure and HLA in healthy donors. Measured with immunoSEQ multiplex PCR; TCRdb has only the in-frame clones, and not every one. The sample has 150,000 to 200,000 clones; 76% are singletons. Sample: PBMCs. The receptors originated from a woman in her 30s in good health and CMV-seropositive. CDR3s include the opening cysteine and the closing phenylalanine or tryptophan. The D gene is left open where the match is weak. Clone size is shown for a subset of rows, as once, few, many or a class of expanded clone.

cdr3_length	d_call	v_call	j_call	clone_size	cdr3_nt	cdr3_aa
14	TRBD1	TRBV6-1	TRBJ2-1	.	TGTGCCAGCAGTCCAGGACAGGGGGCTAATGAGCAGTTCTTC	CASSPGQGANEQFF
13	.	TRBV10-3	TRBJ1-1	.	TGTGCCATCACTAACAGGGATCAGACTGAAGCTTTCTTT	CAITNRDQTEAFF
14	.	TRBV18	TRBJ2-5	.	TGTGCCAGCTCACCCCCCCCGTACCAAGAGACCCAGTACTTC	CASSPPPYQETQYF
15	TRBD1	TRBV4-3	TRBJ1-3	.	TGCGCCAGCAGCCAGGGGACAGGGGCTGGAAACACCATATATTTT	CASSQGTGAGNTIYF
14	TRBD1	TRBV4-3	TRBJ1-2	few	TGCGCCAGCAGCCAGCGACAGGGGGCTGTTGGCTACACCTTC	CASSQRQGAVGYTF
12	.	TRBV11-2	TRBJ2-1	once	TGTGCCAGCAGCCATACCCGGAATGAGCAGTTCTTC	CASSHTRNEQFF
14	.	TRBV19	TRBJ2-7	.	TGTGCCAGTAGTATGAGGCGGGGAGCCGGCGAGCAGTACTTC	CASSMRRGAGEQYF
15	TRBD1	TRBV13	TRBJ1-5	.	TGTGCCAGCAGCTCGACAGGGGGCGGCAATCAGCCCCAGCATTTT	CASSSTGGGNQPQHF
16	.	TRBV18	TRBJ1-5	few	TGTGCCAGCTCACCACTAGCCGCGCAGGGGCATCAGCCCCAGCATTTT	CASSPLAAQGHQPQHF
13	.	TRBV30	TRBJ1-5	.	TGTGCCTGGAGTGGCAGGGCCAATCAGCCCCAGCATTTT	CAWSGRANQPQHF
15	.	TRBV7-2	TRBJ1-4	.	TGTGCCAGCAGCGCCAAGGCAGGGAGGGGTGAAAAACTGTTTTTT	CASSAKAGRGEKLFF
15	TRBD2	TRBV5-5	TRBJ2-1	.	TGTGCCAGCAGCTTGGGGGTAGCGGGGGGGAATGAGCAGTTCTTC	CASSLGVAGGNEQFF
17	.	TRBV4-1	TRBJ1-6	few	TGCGCCAGCAGCCAAGATCCGGGTTTCTCCTATAATTCACCCCTCCACTTT	CASSQDPGFSYNSPLHF
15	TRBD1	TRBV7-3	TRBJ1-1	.	TGTGCCAGCAGCTTCACAGGGGGCAGGAACACTGAAGCTTTCTTT	CASSFTGGRNTEAFF
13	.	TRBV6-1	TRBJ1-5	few	TGTGCCAGCGCATCTGCGGTTTATCAGCCCCAGCATTTT	CASASAVYQPQHF
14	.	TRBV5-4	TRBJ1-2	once	TGTGCCAGCAGCCTACGGGGAGGGGAACATGGCTACACCTTC	CASSLRGGEHGYTF
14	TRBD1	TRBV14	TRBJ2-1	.	TGTGCCAGCAGTCGGACAGGAGGCCGCAATGAGCAGTTCTTC	CASSRTGGRNEQFF
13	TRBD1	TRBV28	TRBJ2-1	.	TGTGCCAGCAGACAGGGGGCCGGCAATGAGCAGTTCTTC	CASRQGAGNEQFF
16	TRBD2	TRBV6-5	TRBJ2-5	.	TGTGCCAGCAGTTACTCGAGAGGGACTAGCGAGGCGACCCAGTACTTC	CASSYSRGTSEATQYF
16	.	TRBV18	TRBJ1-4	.	TGTGCCAGCTCACCCGAGGGGAGGGCGACTAATGAAAAACTGTTTTTT	CASSPEGRATNEKLFF
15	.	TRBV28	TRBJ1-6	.	TGTGCCAGCAGCCGGGGAACCTCCTATAATTCACCCCTCCACTTT	CASSRGTSYNSPLHF
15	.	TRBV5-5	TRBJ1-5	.	TGTGCCAGCAGCCCAAGGGTGGGGGGGGATCAGCCCCAGCATTTT	CASSPRVGGDQPQHF
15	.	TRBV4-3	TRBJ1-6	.	TGCGCCAGCAGCCAAGATCGTGGCGGGGCCTCACCCCTCCACTTT	CASSQDRGGASPLHF
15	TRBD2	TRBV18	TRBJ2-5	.	TGTGCCAGCTCAGCCGCCAGCGGGGGGGCTGAGACCCAGTACTTC	CASSAASGGAETQYF
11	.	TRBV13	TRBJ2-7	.	TGTGCCAGCAGCTCCCCTAGACAGCAGTACTTC	CASSSPRQQYF
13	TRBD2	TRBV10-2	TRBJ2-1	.	TGCGCCAGCAATCGAGCGGGGAACAATGAGCAGTTCTTC	CASNRAGNNEQFF
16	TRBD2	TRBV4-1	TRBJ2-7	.	TGCGCCAGCAGCCAAGAATCGGCTAGCGGAGCCTACGAGCAGTACTTC	CASSQESASGAYEQYF
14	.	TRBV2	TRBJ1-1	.	TGTGCCAGCAGTAAAGGGACACTGAACACTGAAGCTTTCTTT	CASSKGTLNTEAFF
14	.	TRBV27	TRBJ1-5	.	TGTGCCAGCAGTACGAGGACAGGCAATCAGCCCCAGCATTTT	CASSTRTGNQPQHF
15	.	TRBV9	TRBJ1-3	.	TGTGCCAGCAGCCCTGAGCGGGCCTCTGGAAACACCATATATTTT	CASSPERASGNTIYF
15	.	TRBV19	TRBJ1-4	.	TGTGCCAGTAGTGCCCGAGCGACAACTAATGAAAAACTGTTTTTT	CASSARATTNEKLFF
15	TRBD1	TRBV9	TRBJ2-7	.	TGTGCCAGCAGCGTCTCCGGGACAGGGAGCTACGAGCAGTACTTC	CASSVSGTGSYEQYF
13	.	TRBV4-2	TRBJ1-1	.	TGTGCCAGCAGCCAAGATAGGGACACTGAAGCTTTCTTC	CASSQDRDTEAFF
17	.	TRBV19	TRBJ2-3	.	TGTGCCAGTACCCCCGAAGGGGTCTTTTCCCTCACAGATACGCAGTATTTT	CASTPEGVFSLTDTQYF
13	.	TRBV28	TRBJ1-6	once	TGTGCCAGCAGTTTAAGGGGTAATTCACCCCTCCACTTT	CASSLRGNSPLHF
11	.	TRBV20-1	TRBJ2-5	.	TGCAGTTACAGGGACGGAGAGACCCAGTACTTC	CSYRDGETQYF
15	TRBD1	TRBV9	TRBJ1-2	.	TGTGCCAGCAGCGTAGGGGACAGATCTAACTATGGCTACACCTTC	CASSVGDRSNYGYTF
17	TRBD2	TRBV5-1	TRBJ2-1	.	TGCGCCAGCAGCTTGGCCCGCGGGGGGAACTCCTACAATGAGCAGTTCTTC	CASSLARGGNSYNEQFF
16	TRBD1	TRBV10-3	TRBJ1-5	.	TGTGCCACCACAAATGGGGGACAGGGGGACATTCAGCCCCAGCATTTT	CATTNGGQGDIQPQHF
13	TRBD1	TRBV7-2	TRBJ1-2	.	TGCGCCAGCAGCTCCGGACAGGGAGGGGGCTACACCTTC	CASSSGQGGGYTF
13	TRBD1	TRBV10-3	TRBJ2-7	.	TGTGCCACCAAGGGACAGGGGGCTTACGAGCAGTACTTC	CATKGQGAYEQYF
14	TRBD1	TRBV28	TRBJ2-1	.	TGTGCCAGCAGTTTAGGGCAGGGGGCCGATGAGCAGTTCTTC	CASSLGQGADEQFF
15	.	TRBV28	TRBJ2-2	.	TGTGCCAGCAGGGTTGGAGGGAAGAACACCGGGGAGCTGTTTTTT	CASRVGGKNTGELFF
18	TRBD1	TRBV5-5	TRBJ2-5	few	TGTGCCAGCAGCTTGGCCCAGGGGGTTGTGGTCCACAAAGAGACCCAGTACTTC	CASSLAQGVVVHKETQYF
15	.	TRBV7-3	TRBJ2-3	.	TGTGCCAGCAGCTTACTAGCTTGGGGCACAGATACGCAGTATTTT	CASSLLAWGTDTQYF
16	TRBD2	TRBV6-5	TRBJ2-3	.	TGTGCCAGCAGTTCCGATAGCGGGGGGGCCTTAGATACGCAGTATTTT	CASSSDSGGALDTQYF
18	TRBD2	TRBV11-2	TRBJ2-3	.	TGTGCCAGCAGCCACGGACTAGCGGGGGGCTTGAGCACAGATACGCAGTATTTT	CASSHGLAGGLSTDTQYF
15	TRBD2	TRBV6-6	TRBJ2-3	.	TGTGCCAGCAGTAACCTAGCGGGGGGAATCGATACGCAGTATTTT	CASSNLAGGIDTQYF
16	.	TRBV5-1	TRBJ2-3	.	TGCGCCAGCAGCTTGCAGGGTAGCACTTTCACAGATACGCAGTATTTT	CASSLQGSTFTDTQYF
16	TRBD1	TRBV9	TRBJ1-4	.	TGTGCCAGCAGCCCCCGGGGACAGGGGGCTAATGAAAAACTGTTTTTT	CASSPRGQGANEKLFF